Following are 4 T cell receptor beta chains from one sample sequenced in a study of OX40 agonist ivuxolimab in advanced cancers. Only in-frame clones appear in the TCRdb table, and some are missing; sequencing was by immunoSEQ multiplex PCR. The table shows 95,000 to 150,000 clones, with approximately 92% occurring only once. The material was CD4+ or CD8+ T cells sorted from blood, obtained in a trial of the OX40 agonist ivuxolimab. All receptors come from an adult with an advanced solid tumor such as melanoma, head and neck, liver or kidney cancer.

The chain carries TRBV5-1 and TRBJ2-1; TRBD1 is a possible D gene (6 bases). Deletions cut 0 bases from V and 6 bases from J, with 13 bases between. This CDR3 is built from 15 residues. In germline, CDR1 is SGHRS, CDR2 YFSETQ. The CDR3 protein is CASSLAGHSRNEQFF. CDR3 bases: TGCGCCAGCAGCTTGGCGGGACACAGCCGCAATGAGCAGTTCTTC.

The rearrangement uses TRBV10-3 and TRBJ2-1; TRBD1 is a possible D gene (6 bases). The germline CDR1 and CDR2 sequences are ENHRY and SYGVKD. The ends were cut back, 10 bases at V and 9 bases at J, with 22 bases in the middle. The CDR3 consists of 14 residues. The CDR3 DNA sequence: TGTGCCAGTATAAAGGGGGACCGCGGGTCTGAGCAGTTCTTC. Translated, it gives CASIKGDRGSEQFF.

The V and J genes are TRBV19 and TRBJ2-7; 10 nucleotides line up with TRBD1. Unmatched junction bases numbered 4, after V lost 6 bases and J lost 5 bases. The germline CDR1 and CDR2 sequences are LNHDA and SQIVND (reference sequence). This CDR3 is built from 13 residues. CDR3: CASRRQGADEQYF. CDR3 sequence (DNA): TGTGCCAGTAGACGACAGGGGGCGGACGAGCAGTACTTC.

The CDR3 region is CASSSTEGGGYTF. CDR3 DNA: TGTGCCAGCAGCTCCACAGAGGGTGGTGGCTACACCTTC. The V gene is TRBV7-2, the J gene TRBJ1-2, with D unclear. Per the germline V gene, CDR1 is SGHTA and CDR2 is FQGNSA. V was cut by 4 bases and J by 7 bases, with 13 bases left in between. The CDR3 runs 13 residues.